This T cell receptor (beta chain) was retrieved from a study of T cells in localized non-small cell lung cancer. This CDR3 is built from 14 residues. Trimming left V 2 bases short and J 3 bases short, with 13 bases between. CDR1 is GTSNPN and CDR2 is SVGIG in the germline V gene (reference sequence). The table came from immunoSEQ multiplex PCR; TCRdb's copy has only in-frame clones and leaves some out. The table lists fewer than 2,000 clones, roughly 23% of them singletons. Study-level findings and limits: The highest T cell clonality was in uninvolved adjacent lung, above tumor. Because only a single region of the tumor was sequenced, heterogeneity remains possible.

In this sample, this clone turned up a few times. Its specificity is not known. This rearrangement joins TRBV30 to TRBJ1-2; D unclear. The source material was normal lung tissue next to the tumor, sampled before any cancer treatment. This clonotype was obtained from a woman aged 35-75 years with stage I lung adenocarcinoma. CDR3 loop: CAWSRSQSYYGYTF. The CDR3 nucleotides are TGTGCCTGGAGTAGGTCCCAGAGTTACTATGGCTACACCTTC.